Sequencing of this T cell receptor (beta chain) was carried out in a study of T cell responses to AZD1222 COVID-19 vaccine. Findings of the study overall: Donors in the cohort were predominantly white British and more often female, and clonal diversity was possibly underestimated.

Only in-frame clones appear in the TCRdb table, and some are missing; sequencing was by immunoSEQ multiplex PCR. The sample holds 94,000 or so clones, roughly 88% seen once. On this clone: The antigen remains undetermined.

The clonotype comes from an adult in good health. This material consisted of peripheral blood, taken on day 0 of AZD1222 vaccination.

CDR3 amino acids: CASMRWTAKPGGNQPQHF. CDR3 coding DNA: TGTGCCAGTATGAGATGGACAGCAAAACCAGGAGGCAATCAGCCCCAGCATTTT. The V and J genes are TRBV19 and TRBJ1-5; the D gene is possibly TRBD1 (6 bases). In germline, CDR1 is LNHDA, CDR2 SQIVND (reference sequence). CDR3 length: 18 residues. V was pared by 7 bases and J by 2 bases, with 24 bases between. Filled out from reference TRBV19 and TRBJ1-5, the complete variable domain reads DGGITQSPKYLFRKEGQNVTLSCEQNLNHDAMYWYRQDPGQGLRLIYYSQIVNDFQKGDIAEGYSVSREKKESFPLTVTSAQKNPTAFYLCASMRWTAKPGGNQPQHFGDGTRLSIL.